This T cell receptor beta chain was documented in a study of T cell responses to AZD1222 COVID-19 vaccine. Regarding the study as a whole: Dominant CD4 TCR responses targeted spike regions 160-218 and 743-854.

Some clones are missing from TCRdb's copy, which holds only in-frame ones; the method was immunoSEQ multiplex PCR. The data show around 190,000 clones, with about 90% seen just once and approximately 0.5% held by the top ten. Note on this clone: Its antigen is as yet unknown.

The CDR3 runs to 16 residues. Looked up from germline, CDR1 is ENHRY and CDR2 is SYGVKD. Losses at the gene ends were 4 bases for V and 0 bases for J; bases not matched to a gene: 1. The chain carries TRBV10-3 and TRBJ2-2; TRBD1 matches 11 bases. The origin of this receptor is an adult in good health. The sequencing used peripheral blood, collected on day 0 of AZD1222 vaccination. CDR3 residues: CAISGGQGANTGELFF. CDR3 sequence (DNA): TGTGCCATCAGTGGGGGACAGGGGGCGAACACCGGGGAGCTGTTTTTT.